One T cell receptor (beta chain) is described in this entry. This sample was taken from a study of blood T cell repertoires in COVID-19. The data were produced by immunoSEQ multiplex PCR, yet TCRdb's version contains in-frame clones alone and is incomplete. The sample shows roughly 230,000 clones, under 85% of them seen only once. The CDR3 runs to 16 residues. J lost 5 bases, V lost 7 bases, and 16 bases had no gene match. Germline V gives CDR1 LNHDA, CDR2 SQIVND (reference sequence). The source is a human donor in a cohort sampled during active COVID-19. Material: peripheral blood. V is TRBV19 and J is TRBJ2-5, with 7 nucleotides matching TRBD1. The CDR3 bases are TGTGCCAGTACCCCGGACAGGCTTAATTCTCGGGAGACCCAGTACTTC. Translated, it gives CASTPDRLNSRETQYF.